This entry describes one T cell receptor beta chain. The sample belongs to a study of T cell responses to AZD1222 COVID-19 vaccine. TCRdb keeps only in-frame clones here, not all; method: immunoSEQ multiplex PCR. The sample contains 45,000 to 55,000 clones, around 84% of which appear only once. The CDR3 has 14 residues. This TCR was recovered from an adult in good health. The rearrangement uses TRBV21-1 and TRBJ1-2; the table's D gene call, TRBD1, was not cross checked with the DNA. TRBV21-1 counts as a pseudogene. Material: peripheral blood, obtained on day 0 of AZD1222 vaccination. The CDR3 DNA sequence: TGTGCCAGCAGCAATAACAGGGCTCCCTATGGCTACACCTTC. It specifies CASSNNRAPYGYTF.